This TCR beta chain was recovered during a study of shared clonotypes between healthy human individuals (dated by TCRdb to 2018 to 2021). Notes on the research overall: A couple of women and a few men aged 18 to 49 years were included in the cohort. Per donor, three plates each were used for CD4 naive and CD4 memory, two for CD8 naive, and one for CD8 memory. The study deeply sequenced blood TCR repertoires of five healthy adults to estimate repertoire size and the extent of clonotype sharing between individuals. Different laboratories and diverse techniques were used to prepare libraries and sequence TCR repertoires, to increase sequencing depth and limit assay-specific biases. Between about 0.85 and 10 billion PBMCs per donor were obtained by leukapheresis.

Note on this clone: The specificity of this receptor is unknown. No clone much larger than this one lies a single base away; base qualities are absent.

TCR CDR3 regions were amplified from genomic DNA by multiplex PCR using the deep immunoSEQ assay. For each cell subset, the extracted genomic DNA was distributed evenly across all wells of several immunoSEQ 96-well plates, and each plate served as one replicate. For sorted subsets, 150 to 250 ng genomic DNA, equal to tens of thousands of T cell genomes, was loaded into each replicate PCR. The purified libraries were quantified using a Qubit 3.0 fluorometer, sized with a Bioanalyzer 2100, and then quantified again using the KAPA Library Quantification kit. Every immunoSEQ 96-well plate was sequenced on a dedicated single-read 150-cycle Illumina NextSeq 550 flow cell. The published analysis was carried out like this. Because only junctional sequences without quality scores were contained in the immunoSEQ output, filtering matching that applied to full-length reads could not be performed. Sequences were annotated with PyIR, a Python wrapper for IgBLAST v1.9, using IMGT germline references to assign V/J genes and CDR3. Reads with weak V/J assignments (E-value above 1e-6), missing CDR3, stop codons, out-of-frame junctions, or ambiguous translated residues were removed. V3J clonotypes were defined by identical inferred V gene, J gene, and CDR3 amino acid sequence. Percentage overlap between repertoires was computed as shared unique clonotypes divided by the size of the smaller repertoire. Three approaches were used to assess repertoire richness: RTK rarefaction, the Chao1 estimator, and Recon v2.1 estimates of unobserved clonotypes. Generation probabilities were computed with OLGA for all TCRbeta clonotypes obtained by the gDNA method from a few donors. TCRdb took this table from immuneACCESS and kept in-frame rearrangements with V and J called. Such tables lack part of the clones; where checked against another copy, unresolved V genes explain under half of the gap, and the rest is unexplained. The D gene and trimming were derived from the DNA, and the V and J assignments and clone size from that table. The sample contains around 510,000 clones, roughly 95% of them found a single time. The ten biggest clones cover nearly 0.065% of the sample.

The donors were healthy, HIV-negative adults with no recently reported acute infections or vaccinations. Only Caucasian adults living in Nashville, Tennessee, USA were represented among the donors. CD4+ T cells were enriched through magnetic negative selection, after which naive cells were positively selected on CD45RA and the remaining negative fraction served as the memory subset. Blood was collected by leukapheresis, and PBMCs were isolated by Ficoll-Histopaque density gradient centrifugation and then cryopreserved in liquid nitrogen vapor phase. Analytical flow cytometry was used to check the purity and quantity of each magnetically sorted T cell population. Genomic DNA was isolated from every sorted fraction and measured by UV absorbance on a Nanodrop 2000c. General findings and caveats noted by the study authors: Incomplete sequencing was indicated by rarefaction of sorted-subset datasets, despite the large sequencing depth. Pairwise subsampling led to the expectation that sequencing depth would affect the degree of clonotype sharing among donors. Because the study included a small number of donors, the genetic and exposure-history diversity represented was limited. About 5% of naive CD4, 3.5% of naive CD8, 2.3% of memory CD4, and roughly 0.4% of memory CD8 clonotypes were shared across several donors. Only blood was sampled, and tissue TCR repertoires likely differ from those in blood. Compared with non-shared clonotypes, clonotypes shared by all four sorted-subset donors had higher generation probabilities. Estimated clonotype richness was generally larger for naive than for memory subsets.

From V the trimming removes 4 bases and from J it removes 6 bases, while the gene matches leave 9 bases of the junction unaccounted for. The germline V gene gives CDR1 as KGHSH and CDR2 as LQKENI. From the cysteine through the phenylalanine, the CDR3 covers 14 amino acids. The sequence is cut down to CDR3 DNA, 42 bases in frame from base 1. The receptor was derived from a woman aged 25 to 45 in good health. The V and J segments used are TRBV18 and TRBJ2-7; 7 bases in the middle match TRBD1. The sample was naive CD4+ T cells sorted from blood. Sample cell subset or site, as interpreted from the label and publication: CD45RA+ positively selected. The CDR3 protein is CASSRDRGASEQYF. In nucleotides, the sequence is TGTGCCAGCTCACGGGACAGAGGGGCCTCCGAGCAGTACTTC.